Listed here are 19 T cell receptor beta chains from one sample, sequenced in a study of CD8 T cells in ankylosing spondylitis. Notes on the study in general: What seemed typical of ankylosing spondylitis blood was a TCR beta motif built from 8 or 9 highly homologous variants.

Antigens of these TCRs are unknown. TCRdb itself ran the 5' RACE reads through MiXCR, one entry per CDR3 protein. The sample consists of about 540,000 distinct CDR3 sequences, roughly an eighth of them appearing once. The source material was blood, either unsorted or a sorted T cell fraction (not recorded which). The receptor set was obtained from a male donor with ankylosing spondylitis.

The gene calls are TRBV7-2 and TRBJ1-6; no firm D call. The CDR3 runs to 13 residues. CDR1 is SGHTA, CDR2 FQGNSA, per germline. V lost 3 bases to trimming and J lost 14 bases, with 14 bases between them. The CDR3, as DNA: TGTGCCAGCAGCTTCGACCGGTCCGGGGCCCTCCACTTT. Its protein product is CASSFDRSGALHF.

A few counts support this clonotype. The genes are TRBV20-1 and TRBJ2-1; D is uncertain. The CDR3 length is 15 residues. Trimming removed 2 bases from V and 5 bases from J, with 16 bases in between. CDR1 and CDR2 (germline): DFQATT, SNEGSKA (reference sequence). CDR3 residues: CSARSPSLRNNEQFF. The DNA of the CDR3 is TGCAGTGCTAGATCTCCCTCACTAAGAAACAATGAGCAGTTCTTC.

There are many counts of this clonotype. CDR3 coding DNA: TGCGCCAGCAGCTGGGGACAGGGTTCCCTCTACGAGCAGTACTTC. This sequence encodes CASSWGQGSLYEQYF. The chain has TRBV5-1 and TRBJ2-7; TRBD1 aligns across 9 bases. Trimming removed 3 bases from V and 3 bases from J; junction bases left unmatched: 7. CDR3 size: 15 residues. Germline CDR1 and CDR2: SGHRS and YFSETQ.

This clonotype was observed once. This chain connects TRBV3-1 to TRBJ2-5; D unclear. The V gene lost 4 bases and the J gene lost 6 bases, with 9 bases spanning the gap. Per the germline V gene, CDR1 is LGHDT and CDR2 is YNNKEL (reference sequence). The CDR3 runs to 12 residues. The CDR3 spells CASSPHGQTQYF. The CDR3 coding sequence is TGTGCCAGCAGCCCCCACGGGCAGACCCAGTACTTC.

Many counts were recorded for this clonotype. The rearrangement links TRBV7-7 to TRBJ2-1; 7 bases fit TRBD2. This CDR3 has 14 amino acids. Germline loops: CDR1 SSHAT, CDR2 FNYEAQ (reference sequence). The V and J ends lost 4 bases and 6 bases, in that order; junction bases with no gene match: 6. This chain's CDR3 is CASSSGTMGNEQFF. In DNA, the CDR3 is TGTGCCAGCAGCTCCGGGACTATGGGCAATGAGCAGTTCTTC.

This clonotype was picked up a small number of times. The V call is TRBV5-1, the J call TRBJ1-1, with 10 bases identical to TRBD1. Germline V gives CDR1 SGHRS, CDR2 YFSETQ. This CDR3 spans 16 amino acids. Losses at the gene ends were 0 bases for V and 5 bases for J; bases not matched to a gene: 7. CDR3 bases: TGCGCCAGCAGCTTGGCCACCGGGACAGGGGTAACTGAAGCTTTCTTT. Protein sequence: CASSLATGTGVTEAFF.

V gene TRBV5-6 combines with J gene TRBJ2-1; D possibly corresponds to TRBD2 (5 bases). V lost 2 bases and J lost 10, with 13 bases in between. Looked up from germline, CDR1 is SGHDT and CDR2 is YYEEEE. CDR3 length equals 13 residues. Here the CDR3 DNA reads TGTGCCAGCAGCTTCCCACTAGTCGACGAGCAGTTCTTC. This translates into CASSFPLVDEQFF.

The V gene is TRBV20-1, the J gene TRBJ2-3; D is unresolved. Trimming shortened V by 5 bases and J by 5 bases, and 11 bases separated the two germline ends. The CDR3 spans 12 residues. The germline V gene has CDR1 DFQATT and CDR2 SNEGSKA (reference sequence). The DNA for the CDR3 is TGCAGTGCTGGGTTGGTGGGAGATACGCAGTATTTT. Protein product: CSAGLVGDTQYF.

This clonotype showed up just a few times. The chain combines TRBV11-2 with TRBJ1-6; D gene ambiguous. This CDR3 region has 15 residues. Germline V gene data show CDR1 as SGHAT and CDR2 as FQNNGV. V lost 8 bases to trimming and J lost 5 bases, with 16 bases between them. CDR3 in amino acids: CASRIVGADNSPLHF. In nucleotides, the CDR3 is TGTGCCAGCCGGATCGTGGGAGCGGATAATTCACCCCTCCACTTT.

CDR3: CASARGTGAGNEQFF. In nucleotides, the CDR3 is TGTGCTAGTGCCCGGGGGACGGGAGCCGGCAATGAGCAGTTCTTC. This chain connects TRBV12-5 to TRBJ2-1, with D maybe TRBD2 (6 bases). Between the trimmed V and J ends, which lost 7 bases and 6 bases, there was a span of 19 bases. The CDR3 extends over 15 amino acids. Germline V gene sequence: CDR1 LGHNT, CDR2 FRNRAP.

This clonotype appeared a few times. It may be a read error: a sequence one base away is much more abundant. J is TRBJ1-3 and V is TRBV6-5; TRBD1 matches 10 bases. Germline V lookup: CDR1 MNHEY, CDR2 SVGAGI. V was pared by 4 bases and J by 2 bases, with 2 bases of the junction left unmatched. The CDR3 spans 15 residues. The CDR3 is CASSSGTGAGNTIYF. In DNA, the CDR3 is TGTGCCAGCAGTTCCGGGACAGGGGCTGGAAACACCATATATTTT.

This clonotype was seen repeatedly, ten times or more. V and J are TRBV29-1 and TRBJ2-5; weak D call: TRBD1 (6 bases). This CDR3 is 15 amino acids long. CDR1 and CDR2 (germline): SQVTM, ANQGSEA. With 0 bases removed from V and 0 bases from J, the gap between germline ends came to 11 bases. The CDR3 region has the DNA TGCAGCGTTGAAGATAGGACAGCGAACCAAGAGACCCAGTACTTC. It yields the protein CSVEDRTANQETQYF.

This clonotype has more than one count but fewer than ten. V gene TRBV9 combines with J gene TRBJ2-7, with 9 nucleotides matching TRBD1. CDR1 and CDR2 from the germline V gene are SGDLS and YYNGEE. The V segment lost 5 bases and the J segment 4 bases; nucleotides outside the gene matches: 13. The CDR3 is 16 amino acids. CDR3 sequence: CASRENGTGILYEQYV. The CDR3 bases are TGTGCCAGCAGAGAAAACGGGACAGGGATCCTTTACGAGCAGTACGTC.

The rearrangement links TRBV20-1 to TRBJ1-1; D not certain. V dropped 0 bases and J dropped 1 base, with 9 bases sitting between them. Germline assignment: CDR1 DFQATT and CDR2 SNEGSKA (reference sequence). The CDR3 runs to 14 residues. CDR3 region: CSARDFGENTEAFF. The CDR3 DNA reads TGCAGTGCTAGAGATTTCGGGGAGAACACTGAAGCTTTCTTT.

The chain recombines TRBV7-8 with TRBJ2-7; 8 nucleotides agree with TRBD2. This CDR3 contains 17 residues. V lost 5 bases and J lost 1; bases outside the gene matches: 13. The germline V gene has CDR1 SGHVS and CDR2 FQNEAQ. The CDR3 coding sequence is TGTGCCAGCAGCCTCATCACATCGGGAGGGTCTTCCTACGAGCAGTACTTC. This encodes CASSLITSGGSSYEQYF.

At least ten counts were recorded for this clonotype. J is TRBJ1-5 and V is TRBV20-1; weak D call: TRBD1 (6 bases). V was clipped by 6 bases and J by 3 bases, with 12 bases between them. This CDR3 is built from 13 residues. From germline, CDR1 is DFQATT and CDR2 SNEGSKA (reference sequence). CDR3 amino acids: CSAVKGVNQPQHF. The CDR3, as DNA: TGCAGTGCGGTAAAGGGGGTCAATCAGCCCCAGCATTTT.

Only a few counts were recorded for this clonotype. J is TRBJ2-1 and V is TRBV11-1; the D gene is possibly TRBD1 (6 bases). Germline V gives CDR1 SGHAT, CDR2 FQDESV (reference sequence). With 1 base removed from V and 0 bases from J, the gap between germline ends came to 16 bases. This CDR3 comprises 18 residues. The CDR3 sequence is CASSLGLGDIRSYNEQFF. CDR3 bases: TGTGCCAGCAGCTTAGGGTTGGGGGACATACGCTCCTACAATGAGCAGTTCTTC.

As DNA, the CDR3 is TGTGCCAGCTCACCTGTGGAAGCGGCGAACACCGGGGAGCTGTTTTTT. It encodes CASSPVEAANTGELFF. The chain links TRBV18 to TRBJ2-2; weak D call: TRBD2 (5 bases). Between the trimmed V and J ends, which lost 3 bases and 0 bases, there was a span of 11 bases. CDR3 length: 16 residues. Germline CDR1 reads KGHSH; CDR2 reads LQKENI.

This chain connects TRBV18 to TRBJ1-4; D perhaps matches TRBD1 (6 bases). V was pared by 3 bases and J by 0 bases, with 14 bases between. Germline CDR1 is KGHSH and CDR2 is LQKENI. The CDR3 loop spans 17 amino acids. The CDR3 DNA reads as TGTGCCAGCTCACCCTCCAGACAGGTTACAACTAATGAAAAACTGTTTTTT. Translation: CASSPSRQVTTNEKLFF.